This T cell receptor beta chain was sequenced for a study of control samples from healthy donors and cancer patients. This clone was found once. Profiling relied on immunoSEQ multiplex PCR, and the TCRdb table lists in-frame clones only, not all of them. The sample yields approximately 97,000 clones, about 91% seen once. The CDR3 is 15 residues long. The germline V and J ends were trimmed by 2 bases and 2 bases, with 9 bases remaining between them. CDR1 and CDR2 (germline): MNHNS, SASEGT. This receptor was obtained from a man aged 25-45 years in good health. The chain carries TRBV6-1 and TRBJ2-2, with a possible D match to TRBD2 (5 bases). Sequences were obtained from blood. CDR3 sequence (DNA): TGTGCCAGCAGTGAATACCCGGGAAACACCGGGGAGCTGTTTTTT. Protein product: CASSEYPGNTGELFF.